This T cell receptor (beta chain) was sequenced in a study of cytomegalovirus exposure and HLA in healthy donors. Points from the study as a whole: A later analysis found common viral pathogens apparently linked to several of the most significant clusters.

Germline values: CDR1 SEHNR, CDR2 FQNEAQ (reference sequence). Trimming cost V 4 bases and J 3 bases; bases outside gene matches: 7. This CDR3 comprises 17 residues. A word on this clone: Its cognate antigen is unknown.

60 Vbeta and 13 Jbeta primers were used in PCR. In the study's own analysis: It was a later analysis that counted roughly 79 million unique TCR beta chains, of which around 11 million were shared. Assay used: immunoSEQ multiplex PCR; TCRdb lists only in-frame clones, some missing. V and J calls plus clone size are reproduced from that table; the DNA served to infer D and trimming. The data show around 110,000 clones, 80% to 85% seen once. The sample consisted of PBMCs. The source of this sequence is a woman aged 25 to 39 in good health and CMV-seronegative. The V and J genes are TRBV7-9 and TRBJ2-1; 12 positions agree with TRBD2. Written as DNA, the CDR3 is TGTGCCAGCAGCTCGCCGGGACTAGCGGGCCGCTACAATGAGCAGTTCTTC. Translating it yields CASSSPGLAGRYNEQFF.